Only one count was recorded for the clone carrying this TCR beta chain. This record comes from a study of T cell changes during pregnancy in multiple sclerosis. The CDR3 has 19 residues. Trimming cost V 5 bases and J 4 bases; bases outside gene matches: 16. Looked up from germline, CDR1 is SEHNR and CDR2 is FQNEAQ (reference sequence). Profiling relied on immunoSEQ multiplex PCR, and the TCRdb table lists in-frame clones only, not all of them. The sample shows approximately 20,000 clones, about 87% of them seen only once. The sample was CD8+ T cells from peripheral blood mononuclear cells, taken in the second trimester of pregnancy. The TCR was taken from a female donor in good health, enrolled as a control in a pregnancy study. The chain joins TRBV7-9 to TRBJ2-2; TRBD2 matches at 10 bases. In DNA, the CDR3 is TGTGCCAGCAGCATACCCCCTAGCGGGAGTAGTTGGAGCACCGGGGAGCTGTTTTTT. Amino acids: CASSIPPSGSSWSTGELFF. Using reference TRBV7-9 and TRBJ2-2 for the parts outside the CDR3, the full variable domain is DTGVSQNPRHKITKRGQNVTFRCDPISEHNRLYWYRQTLGQGPEFLTYFQNEAQLEKSRLLSDRFSAERPKGSFSTLEIQRTEQGDSAMYLCASSIPPSGSSWSTGELFFGEGSRLTVL.